Reported below is one T cell receptor beta chain. Per the original data handling: Amplified reference gene primers provided the basis for estimating nucleated cell counts. The data were produced by immunoSEQ multiplex PCR, yet TCRdb's version contains in-frame clones alone and is incomplete. Clonal size and the V and J genes are those of that table, whereas D and trimming came from the DNA. The table includes about 76,000 clones, around nine tenths detected once. V lost 6 bases, J lost 4 bases, and 10 bases stayed unmatched. CDR1 SGDLS and CDR2 YYNGEE come from the germline V gene. The CDR3 covers 15 residues. This record comes from a study of blood T cell repertoires in COVID-19. Study-wide context: Some COVID-19 samples were acute and others convalescent; all came from the United States, Italy and Spain. The cDNA or gDNA used as material had been derived from T cells, B-cell-depleted T cells, or PBMCs.

The receptor's source is a human donor in a cohort sampled during active COVID-19. This rearrangement joins TRBV9 to TRBJ2-1, with 7 bases lining up with TRBD2. The source material was peripheral blood. This CDR3 reads CASNSGGGPYNEQFF. The DNA of the CDR3 is TGTGCCAGCAATTCTGGCGGGGGTCCATACAATGAGCAGTTCTTC.